This TCR beta chain comes out of a study of early T cells in non-severe SARS-CoV-2 infection. About the research overall: The chains were unpaired, and the sequenced material was bulk RNA from unsorted whole blood. Study-level results: The matching step, a VDJdb search, favored anti-spike CD8 responses and missed private and CD4 specificities.

This clonotype was observed many times. Its cognate antigen is unknown. Attachment of unique molecular identifiers to individual cDNA molecules was performed. Each CDR3 protein is one row after TCRdb ran MiXCR on the 5' RACE reads. This sample has 75,000 to 100,000 distinct CDR3 sequences, with under 15% found just once. The length of the CDR3 is 14 residues. Trimming left V 1 base short and J 5 bases short, with 11 bases between. Germline V gene data show CDR1 as SGHDN and CDR2 as FVKESK. The chain is built from TRBV14 and TRBJ1-1, with D possibly TRBD1 on 5 matching bases. Input material: whole blood. This clonotype was sampled from an adult who was a healthcare worker with PCR-confirmed SARS-CoV-2 infection or an uninfected control (not recorded which). The CDR3 bases are TGTGCCAGCAGCCAAGTTCAGGGAGGGACTGAAGCTTTCTTT. Translated: CASSQVQGGTEAFF. The entire variable domain, with the rest obtained from reference TRBV14 and TRBJ1-1, is as follows: EAGVTQFPSHSVIEKGQTVTLRCDPISGHDNLYWYRRVMGKEIKFLLHFVKESKQDESGMPNNRFLAERTGGTYSTLKVQPAELEDSGVYFCASSQVQGGTEAFFGQGTRLTVV.